This entry lists 13 T cell receptor beta chains sequenced from one sample in a study of cytomegalovirus exposure and HLA in healthy donors. The PCR employed 60 Vbeta primers together with 13 Jbeta primers. Clones were read by immunoSEQ multiplex PCR, and TCRdb kept only the in-frame ones, dropping some. The sample carries some 180,000 clones, around 77% recorded once. Sequenced input: PBMCs. These receptors came from a woman between 25 and 40 years old in good health and CMV-seronegative.

V is TRBV9 and J is TRBJ2-7; a weak D match, TRBD1 (5 bases). The CDR3 is made up of 12 amino acids. CDR1 and CDR2 (germline): SGDLS, YYNGEE. The germline V and J ends were trimmed by 5 bases and 5 bases, with 11 bases remaining between them. For the CDR3, the DNA is TGTGCCAGCAGAGGGGATGGAGACGAGCAGTACTTC. Residues: CASRGDGDEQYF.

Worth noting for this clone: Mismatch with germline at one junction end may stem from a read error. This chain links TRBV7-7 with TRBJ1-1; unclear D gene. The germline gives CDR1 SSHAT, CDR2 FNYEAQ (reference sequence). The CDR3 has 13 residues. The CDR3 loop reads CASSFSHQTEAFF. DNA for the CDR3: TGTGCTAGCAGCTTTTCGCATCAGACTGAAGCTTTCTTT.

V usage is TRBV7-7 and J usage is TRBJ1-1; D call uncertain. The CDR3 has 13 residues. Germline CDR1 reads SSHAT; CDR2 reads FNYEAQ (reference sequence). Trimming shortened V by 1 base and J by 1 base, and 4 bases separated the two germline ends. The CDR3 reads CASSLDTNTEAFF. The CDR3 nucleotides read TGTGCCAGCAGCTTAGACACGAACACTGAAGCTTTCTTT.

The rearrangement joins TRBV19 to TRBJ2-5; D is perhaps TRBD2 (7 bases). CDR1 and CDR2 from the germline V gene are LNHDA and SQIVND (reference sequence). The CDR3 consists of 16 residues. Between the trimmed V and J ends, which lost 4 bases and 5 bases, there was a span of 20 bases. CDR3 sequence: CASSNGGPGGWETQYF. The CDR3 nucleotides are TGTGCCAGTAGTAACGGGGGGCCCGGCGGGTGGGAGACCCAGTACTTC.

In this sample, this clone turned up a few times. This rearrangement joins TRBV6-1 to TRBJ1-1; 7 nucleotides line up with TRBD1. There are 14 residues in the CDR3. From germline, CDR1 is MNHNS and CDR2 SASEGT. J lost 1 base, V lost 8 bases, and 7 bases had no gene match. CDR3 in DNA: TGTGCCAGCCGACCGGGACAGACGAACACTGAAGCTTTCTTT. Translation: CASRPGQTNTEAFF.

The chain uses TRBV9 and TRBJ1-2, with 9 positions matching TRBD1. This CDR3 region has 14 residues. The trim removed 2 bases at V and 7 bases at J, leaving 6 bases unmatched. Germline V gene data show CDR1 as SGDLS and CDR2 as YYNGEE. The CDR3 loop reads CASSVGGTGTGYTF. The CDR3 DNA reads TGTGCCAGCAGCGTGGGGGGGACAGGGACTGGCTACACCTTC.

The rearrangement uses TRBV29-1 and TRBJ2-7, with TRBD2 matching over 9 bases. Trimming at V came to 7 bases and at J to 0 bases, leaving 16 bases not matched to a gene. This CDR3 comprises 17 residues. Germline CDR1 and CDR2: SQVTM and ANQGSEA. The CDR3 sequence is CSGHTPQRGANSYEQYF. As DNA, the CDR3 is TGCAGCGGCCATACCCCACAGCGGGGGGCGAACTCCTACGAGCAGTACTTC.

This chain links TRBV19 with TRBJ1-1; D not resolved. The CDR3 consists of 12 residues. The V and J ends lost 1 base and 6 bases respectively, with 6 bases between them. Germline values: CDR1 LNHDA, CDR2 SQIVND (reference sequence). The CDR3, as DNA: TGTGCCAGTAGTATAGCGGCGGCTGAAGCTTTCTTT. This sequence encodes CASSIAAAEAFF.

The chain joins TRBV4-1 to TRBJ1-1; D might be TRBD1 (6 bases). V dropped 7 bases and J dropped 4 bases, with 19 bases sitting between them. Germline values: CDR1 MGHRA, CDR2 YSYEKL. CDR3 length: 15 amino acids. CDR3 region: CASTYPGGRSTEAFF. The CDR3 nucleotides read TGCGCCAGCACTTATCCCGGGGGGCGGAGCACTGAAGCTTTCTTT.

V is TRBV19 and J is TRBJ1-3; D gene uncertain. CDR3 size: 14 residues. The V gene lost 3 bases and the J gene lost 0 bases, with 6 bases spanning the gap. CDR1 is LNHDA, CDR2 SQIVND, per germline (reference sequence). This CDR3 reads CASSMGSSGNTIYF. DNA of the CDR3: TGTGCCAGTAGTATGGGGAGCTCTGGAAACACCATATATTTT. Variable domain in full (rest from reference TRBV19 and TRBJ1-3): DGGITQSPKYLFRKEGQNVTLSCEQNLNHDAMYWYRQDPGQGLRLIYYSQIVNDFQKGDIAEGYSVSREKKESFPLTVTSAQKNPTAFYLCASSMGSSGNTIYFGEGSWLTVV.

This clone was seen only a few times. The genes are TRBV6-1 and TRBJ1-3; 9 bases are a match to TRBD1. CDR1 is MNHNS and CDR2 is SASEGT in the germline V gene. J gave up 0 bases and V 2 bases, and 2 bases lay outside the gene matches. The CDR3 is 16 amino acids. As DNA, the CDR3 is TGTGCCAGCAGTGAAAGGGACAGGGTCTCTGGAAACACCATATATTTT. It encodes CASSERDRVSGNTIYF.

The chain carries TRBV29-1 and TRBJ1-2; tentative D call: TRBD1 (6 bases). The ends were cut back, 6 bases at V and 7 bases at J, with 18 bases in the middle. Germline-derived CDR1 and CDR2 are SQVTM and ANQGSEA. This CDR3 contains 13 residues. This CDR3 is CSVRPVGAGGYTF. For the CDR3, the DNA is TGCAGCGTACGCCCTGTGGGGGCGGGTGGCTACACCTTC.

The CDR3 nucleotides are TGTGCCTGGTTACGCCAGGGGGGCACTGAAGCTTTCTTT. Translated: CAWLRQGGTEAFF. The chain joins TRBV30 to TRBJ1-1; 7 bases agree with TRBD1. V was clipped by 5 bases and J by 4 bases; unmatched bases: 7. This CDR3 spans 13 amino acids. Germline V lookup: CDR1 GTSNPN, CDR2 SVGIG (reference sequence).